The rows below give T cell receptor beta chains drawn from one sample of a study of T cell responses to AZD1222 COVID-19 vaccine. TCRdb's table, derived via immunoSEQ multiplex PCR, lists solely in-frame clones and lacks some. The table has around 220,000 clones, less than 95% seen once. Sequencing was performed on peripheral blood, taken 28 days after the second dose of the MenACWY control vaccine. Receptors were obtained from an adult who received the MenACWY meningococcal vaccine as a control. CDR3s include the opening cysteine and the closing phenylalanine or tryptophan. Each record gives: clone size, CDR3 length, V gene, D gene, J gene, CDR3 DNA, CDR3 protein. D genes are given only for firm matches. Expanded clones get a size class; other rows say once, few or many, or leave the size out.

.	14	TRBV7-9	TRBD1	TRBJ2-1	TGTGCCAGCAGCTTAGGACAGGGGGGGAGTGAGCAGTTCTTC	CASSLGQGGSEQFF
.	16	TRBV7-9	.	TRBJ2-2	TGTGCCAGCAGCTTGATAAAGGGACAGAACACCGGGGAGCTGTTTTTT	CASSLIKGQNTGELFF
.	11	TRBV3-1/TRBV3-2	TRBD1	TRBJ2-2	TGTGCCAGTCAGGGGGCCGGGGGGCTGTTTTTT	CASQGAGGLFF
once	13	TRBV5-1	.	TRBJ1-2	TGCGCCAGCAGCTTATCGGAGTTTTATGGCTACACCTTC	CASSLSEFYGYTF
.	13	TRBV3-1/TRBV3-2	.	TRBJ1-2	TGTGCCAGCAGCCCAGGACAGAACTATGGCTACACCTTC	CASSPGQNYGYTF
once	15	TRBV9	.	TRBJ1-6	TGTGCCAGCAGCGTGGAGGGGAAATATAATTCACCCCTCCACTTT	CASSVEGKYNSPLHF
.	18	TRBV15	.	TRBJ2-5	TGTGCCACCAGCAGAGAACTCAAGGGCCGGGCAGACCAAGAGACCCAGTACTTC	CATSRELKGRADQETQYF
.	14	TRBV6-5	TRBD2	TRBJ2-1	TGTGCCAGCAGTTCACGGGGACTAGCGGGCCTACAGTTCTTC	CASSSRGLAGLQFF
.	14	TRBV2	.	TRBJ1-1	TGTGCCAGCAGTGCAAGGACAGTGGACACTGAAGCTTTCTTT	CASSARTVDTEAFF
.	15	TRBV4-3	.	TRBJ2-7	TGCGCCAGCAGCCAAGATCAAGGGGGGCTGTACGAGCAGTACTTC	CASSQDQGGLYEQYF
.	13	TRBV28	.	TRBJ1-2	TGTGCCAGCACCCTGGGGAGGGCGCGTGGCTACACCTTC	CASTLGRARGYTF
.	16	TRBV19	.	TRBJ1-1	TGTGCCAGTAGTATACAGGGTGCAAGTCTAAACACTGAAGCTTTCTTT	CASSIQGASLNTEAFF
.	14	TRBV7-8	.	TRBJ2-1	TGTGCCAGCAGCTCCCAGGGGATTTACAATGAGCAGTTCTTC	CASSSQGIYNEQFF
once	16	TRBV5-1	TRBD1	TRBJ1-6	TGCGCCAGCAGCTCGGGACAGGACCACTATAATTCACCCCTCCACTTT	CASSSGQDHYNSPLHF
.	15	TRBV5-4	.	TRBJ2-7	TGTGCCAGCAGCTTTGGCGGTGGGGCCTCCTACGAGCAGTACTTC	CASSFGGGASYEQYF
.	15	TRBV5-1	.	TRBJ2-5	TGCGCCAGCAGCTTAGCGACAGGGGAGGGGGAGACCCAGTACTTC	CASSLATGEGETQYF
.	15	TRBV9	TRBD2	TRBJ2-3	TGTGCCAGCAGCGTTTCCAGCGGGGTCACAGATACGCAGTATTTT	CASSVSSGVTDTQYF
.	17	TRBV6-2/TRBV6-3	TRBD1	TRBJ2-2	TGTGCCAGCAGTTACAACCGGGACAGGGAGGGGCCCGGGGAGCTGTTTTTT	CASSYNRDREGPGELFF
.	13	TRBV7-2	.	TRBJ1-1	TGTGCCAGCAGCTTCACAACAGGGTATACAGCTTTCTTT	CASSFTTGYTAFF
.	14	TRBV10-2	TRBD1	TRBJ1-5	TGCGCCAGCAGTGAAAGGGTGGGGGACAGGGCCCAGCATTTT	CASSERVGDRAQHF
.	15	TRBV9	.	TRBJ1-5	TGTGCCAGCAGCAAGGGTGGGGGGAGCAATCAGCCCCAGCATTTT	CASSKGGGSNQPQHF
.	18	TRBV27	.	TRBJ2-6	TGTGCCAGCAGTTCACCCGGGACCGTGAGTTCTGGGGCCAACGTCCTGACTTTC	CASSSPGTVSSGANVLTF
once	12	TRBV4-1	.	TRBJ1-1	TGCGCCAGCAGCCAAGGGAGGAGAGGGGCTTTCTTT	CASSQGRRGAFF
.	9	TRBV2	.	TRBJ2-5	TGTGCCAGCAAAGAGACCCAGTACTTC	CASKETQYF
.	17	TRBV6-2/TRBV6-3	.	TRBJ2-3	TGTGCCAGCAGTTACGTAGGTCGGTCCCTAAGGCCAGATACGCAGTATTTT	CASSYVGRSLRPDTQYF
.	16	TRBV28	TRBD1	TRBJ1-5	TGTGCCAGCAGGGCCGGACAGGGGTTCTGTTGTCAGCCCCAGCATTTT	CASRAGQGFCCQPQHF
.	13	TRBV6-4	.	TRBJ1-1	TGTGCCAGCAGTGTCAAGGAGAACACTGAAGCTTTCTTT	CASSVKENTEAFF
once	16	TRBV28	.	TRBJ2-6	TGTGCCAGCAGTCTTTTGGGAACGCCTGGGGCCAACGTCCTGACTTTC	CASSLLGTPGANVLTF
few	14	TRBV6-5	.	TRBJ2-7	TGTGCCAGCAGGGAGGTTGGGGGTAGCTACGAGCAGTACTTC	CASREVGGSYEQYF
.	13	TRBV27	TRBD2	TRBJ2-7	TGTGCCAGCAGTTTACGCGGGAGATACGAGCAGTACTTC	CASSLRGRYEQYF
.	16	TRBV12-2	.	TRBJ1-3	TGTGCAAGTCGCAACTTTGGGGGGGCCTCTGGAAACACCATATATTTT	CASRNFGGASGNTIYF
.	14	TRBV5-1	.	TRBJ2-7	TGCGCCAGCAGCTTGGCCCAGGAGACCTACGAGCAGTACTTC	CASSLAQETYEQYF
.	15	TRBV7-9	.	TRBJ1-4	TGTGCCAGCAGCTTATACCGGCCCGCCAATGAAAAACTGTTTTTT	CASSLYRPANEKLFF
.	12	TRBV25-1	.	TRBJ2-1	TGTGCCACCCGTACAGGGATGAATGAGCAGTTCTTC	CATRTGMNEQFF
.	16	TRBV14	.	TRBJ1-2	TGTGCCAGCAGCCAAGCCATGACAGTTACCCTTGATGGCTACACCTTC	CASSQAMTVTLDGYTF
.	14	TRBV9	.	TRBJ1-1	TGTGCCAGCAGCGCCTCACAGGGCTACACTGAAGCTTTCTTT	CASSASQGYTEAFF
.	14	TRBV3-1/TRBV3-2	.	TRBJ2-7	TGTGCCAGCAGCCAAGTCCCTGGCCCCTACGAGCAGTACTTC	CASSQVPGPYEQYF
.	16	TRBV5-1	TRBD1	TRBJ1-4	TGCGCCAGCAGCTTGGACCCGGGACAGGGTAATGAAAAACTGTTTTTT	CASSLDPGQGNEKLFF
.	13	TRBV12-5	.	TRBJ2-3	TGTGCTAGTGGTTTGGTGGGAGCACCCACGCAGTATTTT	CASGLVGAPTQYF
.	15	TRBV4-3	.	TRBJ1-1	TGCGCCAGCAGCCACAGGGACGGATTGAACACTGAAGCTTTCTTT	CASSHRDGLNTEAFF
few	14	TRBV29-1	.	TRBJ2-7	TGCAGCGTTGAAGATCAAGGGTATGGCTACGAGCAGTACTTC	CSVEDQGYGYEQYF
.	15	TRBV14	TRBD2	TRBJ2-3	TGTGCCAGCAGCCAAAAGAGCGGGGGTACAGATACGCAGTATTTT	CASSQKSGGTDTQYF